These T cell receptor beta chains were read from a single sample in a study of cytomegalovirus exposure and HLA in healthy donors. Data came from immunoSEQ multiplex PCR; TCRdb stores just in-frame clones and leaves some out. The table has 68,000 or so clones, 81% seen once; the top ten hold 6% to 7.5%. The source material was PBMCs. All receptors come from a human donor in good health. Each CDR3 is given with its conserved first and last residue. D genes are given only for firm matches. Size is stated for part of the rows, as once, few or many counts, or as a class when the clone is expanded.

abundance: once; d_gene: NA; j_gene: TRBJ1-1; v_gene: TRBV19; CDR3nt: TGTGCCAGTAGTTCAGGCCTGAACACTGAAGCTTTCTTT; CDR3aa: CASSSGLNTEAFF
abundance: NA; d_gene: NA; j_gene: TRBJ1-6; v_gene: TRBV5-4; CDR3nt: TGTGCCACCAAACAGGGCGGGAATTCACCCCTCCACTTT; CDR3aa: CATKQGGNSPLHF
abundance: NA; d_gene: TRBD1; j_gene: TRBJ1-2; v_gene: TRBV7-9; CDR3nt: TGTTCCAGCAGCTTCGGGACAGGGGGCGCTGGGAACTATGGCTACACCTTC; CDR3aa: CSSSFGTGGAGNYGYTF
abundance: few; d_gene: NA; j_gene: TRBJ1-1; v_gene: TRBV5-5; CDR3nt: TGTGCCAGCAGCTCGTGGGACAAGGGGGAACAGAACACTGAAGCTTTCTTT; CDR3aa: CASSSWDKGEQNTEAFF
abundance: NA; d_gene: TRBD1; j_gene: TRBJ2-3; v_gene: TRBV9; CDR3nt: TGTGCCAGCAGCTCCAGACAGGGGGTAACAGATACGCAGTATTTT; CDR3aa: CASSSRQGVTDTQYF
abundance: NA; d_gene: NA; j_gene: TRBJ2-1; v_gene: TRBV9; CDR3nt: TGTGCCAGCAGCGTAGAGCCGACACGGTACAATGAGCAGTTCTTC; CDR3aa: CASSVEPTRYNEQFF
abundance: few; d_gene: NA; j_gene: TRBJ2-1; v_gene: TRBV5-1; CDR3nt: TGCGCCAGTACTGATGGCAGGTGGAACAATGAGCAGTTCTTC; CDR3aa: CASTDGRWNNEQFF
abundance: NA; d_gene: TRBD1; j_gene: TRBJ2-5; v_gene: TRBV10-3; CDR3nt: TGTGCCATCAGCCCTAATACAGGGGTAGAGACCCAGTACTTC; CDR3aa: CAISPNTGVETQYF
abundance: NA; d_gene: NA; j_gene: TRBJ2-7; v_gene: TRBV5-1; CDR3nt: TGCGCCAGCAGCCACTCCTGCGAGCAGTACTTC; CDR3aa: CASSHSCEQYF
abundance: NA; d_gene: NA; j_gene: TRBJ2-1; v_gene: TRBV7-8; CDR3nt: TGTGCCAGCCACGGGACTCGCCTTGACAATGAGCAGTTCTTC; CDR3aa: CASHGTRLDNEQFF
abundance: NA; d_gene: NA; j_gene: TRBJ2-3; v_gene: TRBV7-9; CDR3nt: TGTGCCAGCAGCTTACAGGCAGGTACAGATACGCAGTATTTT; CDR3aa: CASSLQAGTDTQYF
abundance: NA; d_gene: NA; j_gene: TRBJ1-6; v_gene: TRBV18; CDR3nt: TGTGCCGCTTCGAAGGGCAGGGACTATAATTCACCCCTCCACTTT; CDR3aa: CAASKGRDYNSPLHF
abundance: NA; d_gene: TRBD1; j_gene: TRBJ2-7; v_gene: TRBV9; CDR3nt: TGTGCCAGCAGCCAATCACTCAGGGGGAACGAGCAGTACTTC; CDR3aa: CASSQSLRGNEQYF
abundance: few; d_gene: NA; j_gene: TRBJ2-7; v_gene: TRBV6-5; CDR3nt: TGTGCCAGCAGTCGAACAGTAACCTACGAGCAGTACTTC; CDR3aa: CASSRTVTYEQYF
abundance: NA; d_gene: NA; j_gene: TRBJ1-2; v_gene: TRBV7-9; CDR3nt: TGTGCCAGCAGCTTAGACTTTGGAGGCTACCCCTTC; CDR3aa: CASSLDFGGYPF
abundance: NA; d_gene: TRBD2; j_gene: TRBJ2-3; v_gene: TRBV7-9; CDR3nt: TGTGCCAGCAGCGCATGGAGCGGGGGGGCGACAGATACGCAGTATTTT; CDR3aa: CASSAWSGGATDTQYF
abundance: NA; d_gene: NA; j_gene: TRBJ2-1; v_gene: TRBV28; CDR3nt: TGTGCCAGCAGTTTACAGGGGCACAATGAGCAGTTCTTC; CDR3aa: CASSLQGHNEQFF
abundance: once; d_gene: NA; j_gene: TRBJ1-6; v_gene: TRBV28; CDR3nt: TGTGCCAGCAGTTTCGAGTATTCACCCCTCCACTTT; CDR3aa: CASSFEYSPLHF
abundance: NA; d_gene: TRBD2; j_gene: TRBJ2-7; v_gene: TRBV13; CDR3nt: TGTGCCAGCAGCCCCACGCTAGCGGGGAATTACGCGAAGCAGTACTTC; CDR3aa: CASSPTLAGNYAKQYF
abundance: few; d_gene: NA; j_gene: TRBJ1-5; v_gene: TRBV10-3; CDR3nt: TGTGCCATCAGTGCAACAGGAGGCAATCAGCCCCAGCATTTT; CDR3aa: CAISATGGNQPQHF
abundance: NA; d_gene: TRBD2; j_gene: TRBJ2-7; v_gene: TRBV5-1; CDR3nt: TGCGCCAGCAGCGCTGTGGGCGGGGGGGCCAAAGAGCAGTACTTC; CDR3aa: CASSAVGGGAKEQYF
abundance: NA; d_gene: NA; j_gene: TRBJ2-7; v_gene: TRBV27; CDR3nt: TGTGCCAGCAGGTCGACAGGATTTCCCTACGAGCAGTACTTC; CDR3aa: CASRSTGFPYEQYF